This T cell receptor (beta chain) was recovered during a study of metastatic and nonmetastatic thyroid tumors. TCRdb re-clonotyped the PCR reads via MiXCR. The sample has under 5,500 clones; approximately 23% are singletons. Thyroid surgery had not been preceded by any treatment in any patient. This clone is deemed large. Trimming stripped 2 bases from V and 8 bases from J, with 19 bases between. Germline CDR1 is MDHEN and CDR2 is SYDVKM. The length of the CDR3 is 16 residues. This TCR came from a female donor with papillary thyroid cancer or a benign thyroid nodule (not recorded which). Some clones in this sample may be carry-over from other donors' samples. The chain has TRBV28 and TRBJ2-1, with a weak D call TRBD1 (6 bases). Sequenced input: adjacent normal tissue. DNA of the CDR3: TGTGCCAGCAGTTTACTGTTCTTGGGGGCCAGGGATGAGCAGTTCTTC. Residues: CASSLLFLGARDEQFF.